A single sample is the source of the 6 T cell receptor beta chains below, sequenced in a study of regulatory T cells. Study-level findings and limits: In CD3G-deficient patients, conventional CD4+ T cells were enriched for hydrophobic CDR3 residues at positions 6 and 7.

The primer mix had 52 TRBV and 13 TRBJ primers. Clones were read by immunoSEQ multiplex PCR, and TCRdb kept only the in-frame ones, dropping some. The repertoire consists of roughly 30,000 clones, with about 90% occurring once and the leading ten covering approximately 1.5%. These TCRs' antigens remain unknown. Sequencing input: conventional CD4+ T cells sorted from blood. These receptors were taken from a person in their late teens or twenties with CD3G deficiency.

The gene calls are TRBV5-1 and TRBJ1-3; D uncertain. V was clipped by 0 bases and J by 4 bases, with 8 bases between them. The CDR3 runs to 14 residues. CDR1 and CDR2 from the germline V gene are SGHRS and YFSETQ. As DNA, the CDR3 is TGCGCCAGCAGCTTGGACAGAGGGGGAAACACCATATATTTT. Protein product: CASSLDRGGNTIYF. The full variable domain, in which reference TRBV5-1 and TRBJ1-3 provide the parts outside the CDR3, is KAGVTQTPRYLIKTRGQQVTLSCSPISGHRSVSWYQQTPGQGLQFLFEYFSETQRNKGNFPGRFSGRQFSNSRSEMNVSTLELGDSALYLCASSLDRGGNTIYFGEGSWLTVV.

Written as DNA, the CDR3 is TGTGCCAGCAGCGACAGCGGTAGGGGGTACAATGAGCAGTTCTTC. It encodes CASSDSGRGYNEQFF. The rearrangement joins TRBV9 to TRBJ2-1, with D possibly being TRBD1 (6 bases). Germline CDR1 and CDR2: SGDLS and YYNGEE. The ends were cut back, 3 bases at V and 4 bases at J, with 14 bases in the middle. This CDR3 spans 15 amino acids.

This chain connects TRBV6-6 to TRBJ2-1; perhaps TRBD2 as D (6 bases). The CDR3 consists of 14 residues. V was pared by 4 bases and J by 4 bases, with 11 bases between. Germline CDR1 and CDR2: MNHNY and SVGAGI (reference sequence). DNA for the CDR3: TGTGCCAGCAGTTCCCAGGACTATTACAATGAGCAGTTCTTC. Amino acid sequence: CASSSQDYYNEQFF.

The chain combines TRBV4-1 with TRBJ2-3; tentative D call: TRBD2 (6 bases). The CDR3 is made up of 15 amino acids. CDR1 and CDR2 from the germline V gene are MGHRA and YSYEKL. Trimming shortened V by 5 bases and J by 1 base, and 13 bases separated the two germline ends. Written as DNA, the CDR3 is TGCGCCAGCAGCTCAGACCCGGGAGGCACAGATACGCAGTATTTT. Encoded protein: CASSSDPGGTDTQYF.

V and J are TRBV11-2 and TRBJ2-5; D is ambiguous. Germline V lookup: CDR1 SGHAT, CDR2 FQNNGV. V was shortened by 4 bases and J by 2 bases, with 8 bases between the two germline ends. CDR3 length equals 13 residues. The CDR3 sequence is CASSSVPQETQYF. CDR3 bases: TGTGCCAGCAGCTCGGTTCCGCAAGAGACCCAGTACTTC. The full variable domain, in which reference TRBV11-2 and TRBJ2-5 provide the parts outside the CDR3, is EAGVAQSPRYKIIEKRQSVAFWCNPISGHATLYWYQQILGQGPKLLIQFQNNGVVDDSQLPKDRFSAERLKGVDSTLKIQPAKLEDSAVYLCASSSVPQETQYFGPGTRLLVL.

The rearrangement uses TRBV9 and TRBJ1-2; TRBD1 might be the D (5 bases). The length of the CDR3 is 13 residues. The V and J ends lost 1 base and 4 bases respectively, with 8 bases between them. Germline-derived CDR1 and CDR2 are SGDLS and YYNGEE. The CDR3 loop is CASSVRGSYGYTF. In nucleotides, the CDR3 is TGTGCCAGCAGCGTAAGGGGTTCCTATGGCTACACCTTC. The entire variable domain, with the rest obtained from reference TRBV9 and TRBJ1-2, is as follows: DSGVTQTPKHLITATGQRVTLRCSPRSGDLSVYWYQQSLDQGLQFLIQYYNGEERAKGNILERFSAQQFPDLHSELNLSSLELGDSALYFCASSVRGSYGYTFGSGTRLTVV.